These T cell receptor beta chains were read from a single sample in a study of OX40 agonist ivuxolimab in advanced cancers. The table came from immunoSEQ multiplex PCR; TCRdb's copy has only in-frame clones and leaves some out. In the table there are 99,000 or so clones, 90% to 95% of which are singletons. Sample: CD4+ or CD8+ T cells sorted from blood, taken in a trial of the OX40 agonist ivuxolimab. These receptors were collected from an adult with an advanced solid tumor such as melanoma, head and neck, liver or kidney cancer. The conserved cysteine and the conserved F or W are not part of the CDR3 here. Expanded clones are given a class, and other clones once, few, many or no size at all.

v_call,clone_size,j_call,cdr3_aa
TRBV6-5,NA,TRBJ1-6,ASSYMGGGDSPLH
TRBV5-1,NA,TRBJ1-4,ASSLRPNEKLF
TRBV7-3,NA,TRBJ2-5,ASSPSQAETQY
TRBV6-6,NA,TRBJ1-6,ASTGARYNSPLH
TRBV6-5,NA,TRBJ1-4,ASSYREGGEKLF
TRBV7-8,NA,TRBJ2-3,ASSAQQGRSTDTQY
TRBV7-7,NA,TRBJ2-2,ASATGLAADSTGELF
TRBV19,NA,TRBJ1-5,ASRETGEYQPQH
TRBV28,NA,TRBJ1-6,ASSLPGTGGAYNSPLH
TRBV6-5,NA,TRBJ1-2,ASSPGQGGGYT
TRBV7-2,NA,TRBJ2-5,ASSIGQLYQETQY
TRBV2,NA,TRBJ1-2,ASSVTRDSLYGYT
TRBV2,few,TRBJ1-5,ASTWTEGNQPQH
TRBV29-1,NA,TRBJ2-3,SVKSTDTQY
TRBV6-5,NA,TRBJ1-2,ASSYSNGYT
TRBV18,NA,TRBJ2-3,ASSVGLSIGSDTQY
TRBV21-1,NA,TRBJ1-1,ASSINGVRAF
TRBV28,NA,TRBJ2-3,ASSLTQGNTDTQY
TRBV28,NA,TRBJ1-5,ASSSRVLWQPQH
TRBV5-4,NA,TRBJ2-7,ASSPGLNYEQC
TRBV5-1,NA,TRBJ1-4,ASSLGTNEKLF
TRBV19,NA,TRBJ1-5,ASTPGHLREPQH
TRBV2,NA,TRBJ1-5,ASAGSNQPQH